This entry lists 6 T cell receptor beta chains sequenced from one sample in a study of blood T cell repertoires in COVID-19. Produced via immunoSEQ multiplex PCR; TCRdb's table is partial and in-frame only. The data contain about 290,000 clones, around 85% of them singletons. Sequenced input: peripheral blood. These receptor sequences come from a woman aged 50 to 65 with active or convalescent COVID-19.

This chain uses TRBV19 with TRBJ1-1; D may be TRBD1 (6 bases). The CDR3 covers 15 residues. The ends were cut back, 5 bases at V and 3 bases at J, with 16 bases in the middle. Germline lookup yields CDR1 LNHDA and CDR2 SQIVND (reference sequence). The CDR3 is CASSQHRAEYTEAFF. The CDR3 coding sequence is TGTGCCAGTAGTCAGCACAGGGCCGAGTACACTGAAGCTTTCTTT.

The genes are TRBV27 and TRBJ1-5; D might be TRBD1 (6 bases). V dropped 2 bases and J dropped 9 bases, with 14 bases sitting between them. The CDR3 covers 14 residues. Germline V gene sequence: CDR1 MNHEY, CDR2 SMNVEV (reference sequence). The CDR3 region is CASSLGRGEGPQHF. The CDR3 DNA is TGTGCCAGCAGTTTAGGCAGGGGAGAAGGGCCCCAGCATTTT.

V and J are TRBV29-1 and TRBJ2-3; D possibly corresponds to TRBD1 (5 bases). CDR1 and CDR2 from the germline V gene are SQVTM and ANQGSEA. The CDR3 length is 14 residues. V lost 7 bases, J lost 0 bases, and 14 bases lay in between. The CDR3 sequence: CSALVGASTDTQYF. CDR3 bases: TGCAGCGCCTTAGTAGGGGCCAGCACAGATACGCAGTATTTT.

This clone has more than one count but fewer than ten. The chain has TRBV7-6 and TRBJ1-2, with no clear D. Trimming removed 0 bases at V and 1 base at J, with 6 bases between. The CDR3 loop spans 14 amino acids. Germline V CDR1 and CDR2: SGHVS, FNYEAQ. In DNA form, the CDR3 reads TGTGCCAGCAGCTTAGCCCACAATAACTATGGCTACACCTTC. Its translation: CASSLAHNNYGYTF.

This sequence joins TRBV5-1 and TRBJ1-4; D possibly corresponds to TRBD1 (6 bases). The CDR3 contains 14 residues. CDR1 and CDR2 from the germline V gene are SGHRS and YFSETQ. Deletions cut 4 bases from V and 7 bases from J, with 14 bases between. The CDR3 sequence is CASSVTGRGEKLFF. Here the CDR3 DNA reads TGCGCCAGCAGCGTTACAGGGAGGGGTGAAAAACTGTTTTTT. Full variable domain (missing parts from reference TRBV5-1 and TRBJ1-4): KAGVTQTPRYLIKTRGQQVTLSCSPISGHRSVSWYQQTPGQGLQFLFEYFSETQRNKGNFPGRFSGRQFSNSRSEMNVSTLELGDSALYLCASSVTGRGEKLFFGSGTQLSVL.

The genes are TRBV5-1 and TRBJ1-1; D perhaps matches TRBD1 (6 bases). Germline V gene data show CDR1 as SGHRS and CDR2 as YFSETQ. Trimming cost V 4 bases and J 0 bases, with 10 bases left between them. The CDR3 is made up of 14 amino acids. DNA for the CDR3: TGCGCCAGCAGCCAGACAGGTATGAACACTGAAGCTTTCTTT. Translating it yields CASSQTGMNTEAFF.